This T cell receptor (beta chain) comes out of a study of shared clonotypes between healthy human individuals. Study outcomes and limitations: Sharing across four donors was seen in about 5% of naive CD4 clonotypes.

Remarks on this clone: What it binds is not known.

V was shortened by 9 bases and J by 0 bases, with 3 bases between the two germline ends. CDR1 is SEHNR and CDR2 is FQNEAQ in the germline V gene (reference sequence). The CDR3 is made up of 12 amino acids. Assay: immunoSEQ multiplex PCR; the TCRdb copy retains only in-frame clones and omits some. The sample includes about 2.4 million clones, around nine tenths of them seen just once. Sequencing input: naive CD4+ T cells sorted from blood. The sample's subset: CD45RA+ positively selected. This chain uses TRBV7-9 with TRBJ2-6; D remains unclear. The receptor was derived from a man between 18 and 29 years old in good health. The CDR3 reads CARPSGANVLTF. The CDR3 nucleotides read TGTGCCAGACCCTCTGGGGCCAACGTCCTGACTTTC.